The next 20 T cell receptor beta chains were all read from a single sample in a study of T cell responses to AZD1222 COVID-19 vaccine. Produced via immunoSEQ multiplex PCR; TCRdb's table is partial and in-frame only. The sample lists approximately 150,000 clones, approximately 87% occurring once. Source: peripheral blood, taken 28 days after the second AZD1222 dose. The receptors stem from an adult who received the AZD1222 COVID-19 vaccine.

The V and J genes are TRBV19 and TRBJ1-1; the D is unclear. The CDR3 is 15 residues long. Germline V lookup: CDR1 LNHDA, CDR2 SQIVND (reference sequence). V was pared by 4 bases and J by 3 bases, with 15 bases between. CDR3 sequence: CASSTTSPGYTEAFF. CDR3 DNA sequence: TGTGCCAGTAGTACGACCTCTCCTGGATACACTGAAGCTTTCTTT.

V gene TRBV30 combines with J gene TRBJ1-1; the match to TRBD1 covers 8 bases. The junction had 18 bases not matched to a gene; V was cut back by 4 bases and J by 2 bases. The CDR3 contains 18 residues. CDR1 and CDR2 from the germline V gene are GTSNPN and SVGIG (reference sequence). The DNA for the CDR3 is TGTGCCTGGACACCCGTGGGACAGGTCCAAGTTCGTAACACTGAAGCTTTCTTT. It specifies CAWTPVGQVQVRNTEAFF.

V usage is TRBV5-6 and J usage is TRBJ2-7, with D maybe TRBD1 (5 bases). The CDR3 consists of 14 residues. CDR1 and CDR2 from the germline V gene are SGHDT and YYEEEE. V lost 1 base to trimming and J lost 5 bases, with 13 bases between them. CDR3 sequence: CASSLSGALDEQYF. DNA of the CDR3: TGTGCCAGCAGCTTGAGTGGGGCGCTCGACGAGCAGTACTTC.

Turning to this clone: One end of the junction is discordant with germline, which a read error may explain. The chain has TRBV7-8 and TRBJ1-5; D gene ambiguous. From germline, CDR1 is SGHVS and CDR2 FQNEAQ. This CDR3 has 17 amino acids. The chain's CDR3 is CASSFGPSVYSNQPQRF. In nucleotides, the CDR3 is TGTGCCAGCAGCTTCGGCCCCTCGGTCTATAGCAATCAGCCCCAGCGTTTT.

The chain uses TRBV20-1 and TRBJ2-1, with a tentative D call TRBD1 (6 bases). The CDR3 runs to 11 residues. The V end was cut by 5 bases, the J end by 9 bases, with 11 bases between. Germline CDR1 reads DFQATT; CDR2 reads SNEGSKA (reference sequence). The CDR3 spells CSALGAGEQFF. CDR3 sequence (DNA): TGCAGTGCTCTGGGGGCCGGTGAGCAGTTCTTC.

The rearrangement joins TRBV29-1 to TRBJ2-2; 7 nucleotides match TRBD1. The germline CDR1 and CDR2 sequences are SQVTM and ANQGSEA. The junction had 4 bases not matched to a gene; V was cut back by 5 bases and J by 4 bases. CDR3 length: 13 amino acids. Here the CDR3 reads CSVIQGPTGELFF. CDR3 bases: TGCAGCGTTATACAGGGGCCCACCGGGGAGCTGTTTTTT.

The J gene is TRBJ1-1, the V gene TRBV6-5; D remains ambiguous. V gave up 7 bases and J gave up 5 bases, with 11 bases separating them. CDR1 is MNHEY and CDR2 is SVGAGI in the germline V gene. CDR3 length: 12 amino acids. DNA of the CDR3: TGTGCCAGCACCAACATTGGGACTGAAGCTTTCTTT. Protein: CASTNIGTEAFF.

J is TRBJ2-3 and V is TRBV27; 9 nucleotides agree with TRBD1. Losses at the gene ends were 9 bases for V and 6 bases for J; bases not matched to a gene: 7. Germline loops: CDR1 MNHEY, CDR2 SMNVEV (reference sequence). The CDR3 length is 13 residues. CDR3 in amino acids: CASHRTGGDTQYF. Here the CDR3 DNA reads TGTGCCAGTCATCGAACAGGGGGCGATACGCAGTATTTT.

This clone occurred once. The chain carries TRBV30 and TRBJ2-1; D is unresolved. The CDR3 covers 15 residues. The V and J ends lost 8 bases and 5 bases respectively, with 22 bases between them. CDR1 GTSNPN and CDR2 SVGIG come from the germline V gene (reference sequence). The CDR3 loop reads CAHKPGLLPHNEQFF. CDR3 DNA sequence: TGTGCCCACAAGCCCGGGCTATTGCCCCACAATGAGCAGTTCTTC.

The chain has TRBV19 and TRBJ2-7; tentatively, D is TRBD1 (6 bases). Germline V gene lookup returns CDR1 LNHDA and CDR2 SQIVND (reference sequence). V shed 0 bases and J shed 6 bases, with 15 bases lying between them. This CDR3 spans 15 amino acids. The CDR3 sequence: CASSIEAGELGEQYF. CDR3 DNA: TGTGCCAGTAGTATAGAGGCAGGGGAGCTAGGCGAGCAGTACTTC. The variable domain in full, with the rest retrieved from reference TRBV19 and TRBJ2-7, is DGGITQSPKYLFRKEGQNVTLSCEQNLNHDAMYWYRQDPGQGLRLIYYSQIVNDFQKGDIAEGYSVSREKKESFPLTVTSAQKNPTAFYLCASSIEAGELGEQYFGPGTRLTVT.

The chain links TRBV11-2 to TRBJ2-7; D is ambiguous. CDR1 and CDR2 (germline): SGHAT, FQNNGV. The CDR3 totals 13 residues. Trimming pared 5 bases from V and 3 bases from J, leaving 11 bases between. CDR3 in amino acids: CASSLVLSYEQYF. The CDR3 DNA reads as TGTGCCAGCAGCCTCGTTCTCAGCTACGAGCAGTACTTC.

The chain carries TRBV5-1 and TRBJ2-7; a possible D gene is TRBD1 (5 bases). V lost 0 bases and J lost 2, with 9 bases in between. CDR1 SGHRS and CDR2 YFSETQ come from the germline V gene. This CDR3 comprises 14 residues. The CDR3 reads CASSLGQGAYEQYF. In nucleotides, the CDR3 is TGCGCCAGCAGCTTGGGGCAAGGGGCCTACGAGCAGTACTTC.

This sequence joins TRBV29-1 and TRBJ1-2; 9 nucleotides agree with TRBD1. With V trimmed by 5 bases and J by 4 bases, 11 bases remained unmatched. From germline, CDR1 is SQVTM and CDR2 ANQGSEA. The CDR3 totals 15 residues. CDR3 DNA: TGCAGCGTTCCGTTACAGGGGGCCACCGGCTATGGCTACACCTTC. It is translated as CSVPLQGATGYGYTF.

This clone was seen only a few times. The chain recombines TRBV7-9 with TRBJ1-1; no clear D gene. V lost 7 bases, J lost 4 bases, and 10 bases lay in between. This CDR3 is 12 amino acids long. Germline V gene lookup returns CDR1 SEHNR and CDR2 FQNEAQ (reference sequence). As DNA, the CDR3 is TGTGCCAGCACCCAGGCGTTCACTGAAGCTTTCTTT. Encoded protein: CASTQAFTEAFF.

CDR3 sequence: CSVETGGGQPQHF. Here the CDR3 DNA reads TGCAGCGTTGAAACGGGGGGCGGTCAGCCCCAGCATTTT. The gene calls are TRBV29-1 and TRBJ1-5, with D possibly being TRBD1 (6 bases). This CDR3 comprises 13 residues. CDR1 and CDR2 (germline): SQVTM, ANQGSEA. V was trimmed by 2 bases and J by 6 bases, leaving 11 bases between them.

This rearrangement joins TRBV5-1 to TRBJ2-1, with TRBD1 identical over 10 bases. Germline assignment: CDR1 SGHRS and CDR2 YFSETQ. Losses at the gene ends were 3 bases for V and 7 bases for J; bases not matched to a gene: 7. The CDR3 consists of 15 residues. CDR3 amino acids: CASSSRTGGTNEQFF. The CDR3 DNA reads TGCGCCAGCAGCTCACGGACAGGGGGGACAAATGAGCAGTTCTTC. Complete variable domain (other parts from reference TRBV5-1 and TRBJ2-1): KAGVTQTPRYLIKTRGQQVTLSCSPISGHRSVSWYQQTPGQGLQFLFEYFSETQRNKGNFPGRFSGRQFSNSRSEMNVSTLELGDSALYLCASSSRTGGTNEQFFGPGTRLTVL.

This chain links TRBV7-8 with TRBJ1-5; D uncertain. Germline values: CDR1 SGHVS, CDR2 FQNEAQ. V dropped 5 bases and J dropped 6 bases, with 11 bases sitting between them. CDR3 length equals 13 residues. This chain's CDR3 is CASSPGEAQPQHF. CDR3 in DNA: TGTGCCAGCAGCCCCGGCGAAGCTCAGCCCCAGCATTTT.

The chain uses TRBV4-1 and TRBJ1-2; the D is unclear. The CDR3 is 15 amino acids. Between the trimmed V and J ends, which lost 1 base and 2 bases, there was a span of 11 bases. Germline V gene lookup returns CDR1 MGHRA and CDR2 YSYEKL. The CDR3, as DNA: TGCGCCAGCAGCCAAGTAGAGCAGGCCAACTATGGCTACACCTTC. This gives the protein CASSQVEQANYGYTF.

V is TRBV3-1 (or the pseudogene TRBV3-2) and J is TRBJ1-3; D remains unclear. The CDR3 totals 14 residues. CDR1 and CDR2 (germline): LGHDT, YNNKEL (reference sequence). Between the trimmed V and J ends, which lost 0 bases and 13 bases, there was a span of 16 bases. The CDR3 reads CASSQDLGGEKIYF. In DNA form, the CDR3 reads TGTGCCAGCAGCCAAGATCTTGGCGGAGAGAAGATATATTTT.

In its sample, this clone was seen a few times. This CDR3 is also generated by other DNA sequences in the sample. The chain couples TRBV12-3 or TRBV12-4 to TRBJ1-1, with D possibly matching TRBD1 (5 bases). V gave up 1 base and J gave up 2 bases, with 5 bases separating them. The CDR3 is made up of 13 amino acids. CDR3 coding DNA: TGTGCCAGCAGTTTAGGGGACAACACTGAAGCTTTCTTT. Residues: CASSLGDNTEAFF.